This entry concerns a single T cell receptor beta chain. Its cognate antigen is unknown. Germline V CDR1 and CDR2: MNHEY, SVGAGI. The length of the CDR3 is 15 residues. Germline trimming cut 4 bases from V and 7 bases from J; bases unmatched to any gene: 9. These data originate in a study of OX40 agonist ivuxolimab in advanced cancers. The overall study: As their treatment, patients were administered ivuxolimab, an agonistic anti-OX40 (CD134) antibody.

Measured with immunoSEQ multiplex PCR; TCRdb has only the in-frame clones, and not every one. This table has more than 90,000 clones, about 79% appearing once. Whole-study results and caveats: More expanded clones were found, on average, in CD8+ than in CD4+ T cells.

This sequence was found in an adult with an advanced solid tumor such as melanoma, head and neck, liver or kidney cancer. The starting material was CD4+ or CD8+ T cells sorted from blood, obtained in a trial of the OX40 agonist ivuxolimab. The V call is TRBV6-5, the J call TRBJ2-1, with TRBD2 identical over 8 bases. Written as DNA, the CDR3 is TGTGCCAGCAGTTTCGGGACTAGGTCGGGGAATGAGCAGTTCTTC. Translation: CASSFGTRSGNEQFF.